This T cell receptor (beta chain) was found in a study of tumor and adjacent non-tumor tissue in lung cancer. This sample's RNA came from whole unsorted tissue. Distant lung tissue was collected more than 3 cm away from the tumor edge. The library came from three nested PCR rounds adapted from ARM-PCR protocols. TCRdb redid the calling of the multiplex PCR reads with MiXCR, one entry per CDR3 protein. This table holds over 100,000 distinct CDR3 sequences, roughly three fifths found once. The study's findings and limits: Tumor repertoires had a smaller top 100 clone share than normal lung. Higher tumor TCR diversity was associated with shorter survival. TCR diversity was significantly greater in tumor than normal lung tissue.

The trim removed 6 bases at V and 6 bases at J, leaving 4 bases unmatched. Per germline, CDR1 DFQATT and CDR2 SNEGSKA (reference sequence). The length of the CDR3 is 11 residues. About this clonotype itself: What it binds is not known. A read error is likely, as this CDR3 ends without the conserved phenylalanine or tryptophan.

The chain couples TRBV20-1 to TRBJ1-1, with 7 bases aligning to TRBD1. This sequence was found in a man between 60 and 70 years old with non-small cell lung cancer. The sample taken for sequencing was distant non-tumor lung tissue. CDR3 sequence: CSAQGGPEAFS. Written as DNA, the CDR3 is TGCAGTGCCCAAGGGGGCCCTGAAGCTTTCTCT.